This TCR beta chain was identified during a study of technical replicates of blood from several donors. The germline V gene has CDR1 KGHSH and CDR2 LQKENI. V was clipped by 3 bases and J by 0 bases, with 8 bases between them. The length of the CDR3 is 14 residues. Clones were read by immunoSEQ multiplex PCR, and TCRdb kept only the in-frame ones, dropping some. The table records about 80,000 clones, roughly 98% of them present only once. The rearrangement uses TRBV18 and TRBJ1-1; D is possibly TRBD1 (5 bases). The material sequenced was T cells isolated from PBMCs. The TCR comes from a human donor in good health. The CDR3 DNA sequence: TGTGCCAGCTCACCCCGACAGTTGAACACTGAAGCTTTCTTT. This translates into CASSPRQLNTEAFF.